Following are 23 T cell receptor beta chains from one sample sequenced in a study of shared clonotypes between healthy human individuals. The table came from immunoSEQ multiplex PCR; TCRdb's copy has only in-frame clones and leaves some out. This table has 1,500,000 or so clones, about 98.5% appearing once. Sequenced sample: naive CD4+ T cells sorted from blood. The subset: CD45RA+ positively selected. The receptor source for this set is a man younger than 45 in good health.

V and J are TRBV5-1 and TRBJ2-7, with D possibly TRBD1 on 6 matching bases. The CDR3 totals 14 residues. Germline V gene data show CDR1 as SGHRS and CDR2 as YFSETQ. Trimming pared 0 bases from V and 1 base from J, leaving 8 bases between. The CDR3: CASSLDTGSYEQYF. Here the CDR3 DNA reads TGCGCCAGCAGCTTGGACACAGGGTCCTACGAGCAGTACTTC.

V gene TRBV6-5 combines with J gene TRBJ2-5; 8 bases fit TRBD2. There are 15 residues in the CDR3. Germline V gene sequence: CDR1 MNHEY, CDR2 SVGAGI. V shed 6 bases, J shed 2 bases, and the junction held 8 bases outside the gene matches. For the CDR3, the DNA is TGTGCCAGCAGACTCTCCGGGACTAGTCAAGAGACCCAGTACTTC. Translation gives CASRLSGTSQETQYF.

This clone occurred once. The CDR3 nucleotides read TGTGCCAGTAGAGGGGCTCCCCAGACCAACTATGGCTACACCTTC. The encoded protein is CASRGAPQTNYGYTF. This chain uses TRBV19 with TRBJ1-2; maybe TRBD1 (5 bases). The germline V gene has CDR1 LNHDA and CDR2 SQIVND (reference sequence). V lost 6 bases to trimming and J lost 2 bases, with 16 bases between them. The CDR3 is 15 amino acids.

This chain uses TRBV2 with TRBJ2-2, with 9 bases identical to TRBD2. The CDR3 covers 15 residues. V lost 3 bases, J lost 3 bases, and 2 bases stayed unmatched. Germline V gene data show CDR1 as SNHLY and CDR2 as FYNNEI. This CDR3 is CASSDTSGYTGELFF. The CDR3 DNA follows: TGTGCCAGCAGTGATACTAGCGGGTACACCGGGGAGCTGTTTTTT.

V gene TRBV2 combines with J gene TRBJ1-5; D remains unclear. V gave up 0 bases and J gave up 3 bases, with 6 bases separating them. This CDR3 has 14 residues. From germline, CDR1 is SNHLY and CDR2 FYNNEI. The chain's CDR3 is CASSEAPTNQPQHF. The CDR3 bases are TGTGCCAGCAGTGAAGCCCCAACCAATCAGCCCCAGCATTTT.

The gene calls are TRBV5-4 and TRBJ2-3; 8 positions match TRBD2. Germline V gene data show CDR1 as SGHNT and CDR2 as YYREEE (reference sequence). With V trimmed by 3 bases and J by 1 base, 4 bases remained unmatched. This CDR3 contains 15 residues. CDR3 in DNA: TGTGCCAGCAGCTCCAAGACTAGCGGCACAGATACGCAGTATTTT. It yields the protein CASSSKTSGTDTQYF.

The chain uses TRBV14 and TRBJ2-1; maybe TRBD2 (6 bases). The V gene lost 3 bases and the J gene lost 5 bases, with 17 bases spanning the gap. The germline CDR1 and CDR2 sequences are SGHDN and FVKESK. CDR3 length: 16 amino acids. The CDR3: CASSHHLNGGNNEQFF. The CDR3, as DNA: TGTGCCAGCAGCCATCATCTGAACGGAGGGAACAATGAGCAGTTCTTC.

CDR3: CASSDGSRSITYEQYF. In DNA form, the CDR3 reads TGCGCCAGCAGTGACGGGAGTAGGTCTATCACCTACGAGCAGTACTTC. This chain joins TRBV10-2 and TRBJ2-7; D is perhaps TRBD2 (6 bases). V lost 3 bases, J lost 2 bases, and 17 bases lay in between. Germline loops: CDR1 WSHSY, CDR2 SAAADI. This CDR3 contains 16 residues.

The V gene is TRBV11-2, the J gene TRBJ1-2; D gene unclear. Germline V gene data show CDR1 as SGHAT and CDR2 as FQNNGV. There are 12 residues in the CDR3. Trimming left V 3 bases short and J 7 bases short, with 9 bases between. The CDR3 DNA sequence: TGTGCCAGCAGCTTCCCCGGGGTTGGCTACACCTTC. It specifies CASSFPGVGYTF.

This sequence joins TRBV6-1 and TRBJ1-2; TRBD1 agrees at 7 bases. Trimming took 7 bases from V and 4 from J; bases not matched to a gene: 9. This CDR3 contains 14 residues. Germline V CDR1 and CDR2: MNHNS, SASEGT. Here the CDR3 DNA reads TGTGCCAGCATTCACCGGGACAGTCTCTATGGCTACACCTTC. This sequence encodes CASIHRDSLYGYTF.

The chain combines TRBV9 with TRBJ2-2; D is undetermined. Germline V gene data show CDR1 as SGDLS and CDR2 as YYNGEE. The germline V and J ends were trimmed by 0 bases and 6 bases, with 9 bases remaining between them. CDR3 size: 14 residues. The CDR3 bases are TGTGCCAGCAGCGTAGGGCCCCCCGCCGGGGAGCTGTTTTTT. This codes for CASSVGPPAGELFF.

The chain couples TRBV19 to TRBJ2-1, with D unresolved. CDR3 length equals 13 residues. Trimming cost V 4 bases and J 6 bases, with 10 bases left between them. The germline V gene encodes CDR1 LNHDA and CDR2 SQIVND (reference sequence). This CDR3 reads CASSTQILNEQFF. CDR3 nucleotide sequence: TGTGCCAGTAGTACTCAAATCCTCAATGAGCAGTTCTTC.

About this clone: In the same sample, other DNA sequences code for this CDR3. The chain joins TRBV5-1 to TRBJ2-1; 10 bases agree with TRBD2. This CDR3 is 15 amino acids long. Trimming took 0 bases from V and 6 from J; bases not matched to a gene: 3. Looked up from germline, CDR1 is SGHRS and CDR2 is YFSETQ. This CDR3 reads CASSLALAGVNEQFF. The CDR3 DNA is TGCGCCAGCAGCTTGGCCCTAGCGGGAGTCAATGAGCAGTTCTTC. Full variable domain (rest looked up from reference TRBV5-1 and TRBJ2-1): KAGVTQTPRYLIKTRGQQVTLSCSPISGHRSVSWYQQTPGQGLQFLFEYFSETQRNKGNFPGRFSGRQFSNSRSEMNVSTLELGDSALYLCASSLALAGVNEQFFGPGTRLTVL.

The V gene is TRBV10-3, the J gene TRBJ2-1, with no clear D. Germline assignment: CDR1 ENHRY and CDR2 SYGVKD. V shed 4 bases and J shed 7 bases, with 8 bases lying between them. The CDR3 totals 12 residues. CDR3 in amino acids: CAISADENEQFF. Here the CDR3 DNA reads TGTGCCATCAGTGCGGACGAGAATGAGCAGTTCTTC.

The CDR3 DNA reads TGTGCCTGGAGTCTAGGTTTGTTCAAAAACAATGAGCAGTTCTTC. Its protein product is CAWSLGLFKNNEQFF. The chain links TRBV30 to TRBJ2-1, with D unclear. The V gene lost 2 bases and the J gene lost 5 bases, with 16 bases spanning the gap. Per the germline V gene, CDR1 is GTSNPN and CDR2 is SVGIG (reference sequence). This CDR3 spans 15 amino acids.

The chain uses TRBV18 and TRBJ2-2, with 8 bases identical to TRBD2. CDR1 and CDR2 (germline): KGHSH, LQKENI. Trimming cost V 1 base and J 6 bases; bases outside gene matches: 13. The CDR3 sequence is 18 residues long. CDR3 in DNA: TGTGCCAGCTCACCACTGGGCGGGAGGAGTAATACGGCCGGGGAGCTGTTTTTT. Protein: CASSPLGGRSNTAGELFF.

The chain recombines TRBV7-3 with TRBJ2-1; D perhaps matches TRBD1 (6 bases). V was cut by 4 bases and J by 5 bases, with 9 bases left in between. Germline V gives CDR1 SGHTA, CDR2 FQGTGA. The CDR3 covers 13 residues. The CDR3 DNA sequence: TGTGCCAGCAGCTCGGCAGGGGACAATGAGCAGTTCTTC. Translation gives CASSSAGDNEQFF.

The chain uses TRBV11-1 and TRBJ2-1; 9 bases match TRBD2. Germline trimming cut 5 bases from V and 7 bases from J; bases unmatched to any gene: 12. The germline CDR1 and CDR2 sequences are SGHAT and FQDESV (reference sequence). The CDR3 consists of 16 residues. The CDR3 region is CASSLNPGLAPNEQFF. The CDR3 DNA reads as TGTGCCAGCAGCCTGAACCCGGGACTAGCCCCGAATGAGCAGTTCTTC.

This clone was seen only once. The chain is built from TRBV6-5 and TRBJ2-7; unclear D gene. Per germline, CDR1 MNHEY and CDR2 SVGAGI. The CDR3 loop spans 15 amino acids. V was pared by 0 bases and J by 4 bases, with 13 bases between. This CDR3 reads CASSYSLLPGYEQYF. The CDR3 region has the DNA TGTGCCAGCAGTTACTCGCTTCTCCCCGGGTACGAGCAGTACTTC.

J is TRBJ2-3 and V is TRBV5-1; perhaps TRBD1 as D (6 bases). Germline CDR1 is SGHRS and CDR2 is YFSETQ. The length of the CDR3 is 16 residues. Trimming shortened V by 0 bases and J by 6 bases, and 17 bases separated the two germline ends. Here the CDR3 reads CASSLAAGAPPDTQYF. CDR3 bases: TGCGCCAGCAGCTTGGCCGCAGGGGCGCCCCCCGATACGCAGTATTTT.

This clone showed up just once. The V gene is TRBV15, the J gene TRBJ2-3, with D perhaps matching TRBD2 (6 bases). The ends were cut back, 4 bases at V and 2 bases at J, with 10 bases in the middle. Germline loops: CDR1 LNHNV, CDR2 YYDKDF (reference sequence). This CDR3 comprises 14 residues. CDR3 sequence reads: CATSTGGDTDTQYF. The CDR3 DNA follows: TGTGCCACCAGCACTGGAGGGGACACAGATACGCAGTATTTT.

The chain recombines TRBV10-1 with TRBJ2-1; D unresolved. This CDR3 comprises 14 residues. V was shortened by 2 bases and J by 9 bases, with 14 bases between the two germline ends. The V gene's germline CDR1 is WNHNN and CDR2 SYGVQD (reference sequence). DNA for the CDR3: TGCGCCAGCAGTGAGGGCCAGCTTTGGGCTGAGCAGTTCTTC. Its protein is CASSEGQLWAEQFF.

The rearrangement uses TRBV20-1 and TRBJ2-1; no firm D call. The CDR3 has 11 amino acids. In germline, CDR1 is DFQATT, CDR2 SNEGSKA (reference sequence). Trimming pared 2 bases from V and 9 bases from J, leaving 8 bases between. CDR3 sequence reads: CSARRLGEQFF. The CDR3, as DNA: TGCAGTGCTAGACGCCTCGGTGAGCAGTTCTTC.